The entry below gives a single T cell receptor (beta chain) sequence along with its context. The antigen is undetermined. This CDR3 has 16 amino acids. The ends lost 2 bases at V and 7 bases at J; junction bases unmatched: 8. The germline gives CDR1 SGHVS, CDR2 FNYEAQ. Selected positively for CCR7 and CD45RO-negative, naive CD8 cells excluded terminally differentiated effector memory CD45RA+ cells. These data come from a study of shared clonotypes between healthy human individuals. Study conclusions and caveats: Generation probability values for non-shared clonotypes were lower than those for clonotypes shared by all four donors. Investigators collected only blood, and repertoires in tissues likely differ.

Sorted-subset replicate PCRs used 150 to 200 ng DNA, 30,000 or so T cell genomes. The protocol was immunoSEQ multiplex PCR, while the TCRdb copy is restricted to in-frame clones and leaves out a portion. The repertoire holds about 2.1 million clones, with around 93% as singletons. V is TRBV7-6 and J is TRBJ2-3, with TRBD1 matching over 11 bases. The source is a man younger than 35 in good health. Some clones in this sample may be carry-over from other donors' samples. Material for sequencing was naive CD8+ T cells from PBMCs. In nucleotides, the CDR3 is TGTGCCAGCAGCTTAAGGACAGGGGGCATTATAAATACGCAGTATTTT. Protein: CASSLRTGGIINTQYF.